A single sample is the source of the 30 T cell receptor beta chains below, sequenced in a study of cytomegalovirus exposure and HLA in healthy donors. With 60 Vbeta and 13 Jbeta primers, the PCR was carried out. TCRdb's table, derived via immunoSEQ multiplex PCR, lists solely in-frame clones and lacks some. The sample lists more than 250,000 clones; over 85% were seen once. The sequenced material came from PBMCs. These receptors were collected from a woman under 30 in good health and CMV-seronegative.

The chain couples TRBV27 to TRBJ1-2; D might be TRBD1 (6 bases). Germline V CDR1 and CDR2: MNHEY, SMNVEV (reference sequence). This CDR3 has 15 residues. V lost 11 bases and J 6 bases, leaving 25 bases between the germline ends. CDR3 region: CAGPGAIFLFHGYTF. In DNA, the CDR3 is TGTGCCGGCCCAGGGGCCATTTTCCTCTTCCATGGCTACACCTTC.

The DNA for the CDR3 is TGTGCCAGCAGCTTAGCCACAGGGGACACTGAAGCTTTCTTT. Its protein is CASSLATGDTEAFF. This chain connects TRBV7-9 to TRBJ1-1, with 7 bases matching TRBD1. Trimming cost V 0 bases and J 3 bases; bases outside gene matches: 1. CDR3 length: 14 residues. Looked up from germline, CDR1 is SEHNR and CDR2 is FQNEAQ (reference sequence). Full variable domain (outside the CDR3, taken from reference TRBV7-9 and TRBJ1-1): DTGVSQNPRHKITKRGQNVTFRCDPISEHNRLYWYRQTLGQGPEFLTYFQNEAQLEKSRLLSDRFSAERPKGSFSTLEIQRTEQGDSAMYLCASSLATGDTEAFFGQGTRLTVV.

The genes are TRBV19 and TRBJ2-1; 7 bases line up with TRBD2. The CDR3 contains 14 residues. Unmatched junction bases numbered 7, after V lost 2 bases and J lost 9 bases. The germline CDR1 and CDR2 sequences are LNHDA and SQIVND (reference sequence). The CDR3 DNA reads as TGTGCCAGTAGTATACGGGGGGTAGATAGTGAGCAGTTCTTC. Amino acid sequence: CASSIRGVDSEQFF.

As DNA, the CDR3 is TGTGCCAGCAGCTCTAACAGGGATGGCTACACCTTC. Its translation: CASSSNRDGYTF. V and J are TRBV13 and TRBJ1-2; tentative D call: TRBD1 (6 bases). The CDR3 is made up of 12 amino acids. Trimming shortened V by 4 bases and J by 6 bases, and 9 bases separated the two germline ends. Germline CDR1 and CDR2: PRHDT and FYEKMQ (reference sequence).

This chain links TRBV9 with TRBJ2-6, with 10 bases lining up with TRBD1. CDR3 length: 17 residues. The germline CDR1 and CDR2 sequences are SGDLS and YYNGEE. V was pared by 0 bases and J by 3 bases, with 3 bases of the junction left unmatched. The CDR3 nucleotides are TGTGCCAGCAGCGTAGAGACAGGGGGCCTTGGGGCCAACGTCCTGACTTTC. Its protein product is CASSVETGGLGANVLTF.

The V and J genes are TRBV5-6 and TRBJ2-3; 8 nucleotides align to TRBD1. V lost 0 bases, J lost 4 bases, and 13 bases stayed unmatched. This CDR3 has 18 residues. Germline assignment: CDR1 SGHDT and CDR2 YYEEEE. For the CDR3, the DNA is TGTGCCAGCAGCTTGGTGCTCATATCGACAGGGGACGCAGATACGCAGTATTTT. It specifies CASSLVLISTGDADTQYF.

The rearrangement links TRBV14 to TRBJ2-1; perhaps TRBD1 as D (6 bases). V dropped 2 bases and J dropped 4 bases, with 12 bases sitting between them. The CDR3 is 15 amino acids. CDR1 is SGHDN and CDR2 is FVKESK in the germline V gene. The CDR3 reads CASSQWGHPYNEQFF. CDR3 bases: TGTGCCAGCAGCCAATGGGGACATCCGTACAATGAGCAGTTCTTC.

This chain joins TRBV14 and TRBJ2-7; TRBD1 agrees at 9 bases. The germline V gene encodes CDR1 SGHDN and CDR2 FVKESK. V was pared by 1 base and J by 2 bases, with 9 bases of the junction left unmatched. The CDR3 spans 17 residues. The CDR3 is CASSQGDRAVSTYEQYF. CDR3 nucleotide sequence: TGTGCCAGCAGCCAAGGGGACAGGGCGGTGTCAACCTACGAGCAGTACTTC.

The gene calls are TRBV11-2 and TRBJ1-1; D call uncertain. V was shortened by 4 bases and J by 1 base, with 13 bases between the two germline ends. Germline V gene lookup returns CDR1 SGHAT and CDR2 FQNNGV. The length of the CDR3 is 15 residues. DNA for the CDR3: TGTGCCAGCAGCTCCGACTCCGGTTGGAACACTGAAGCTTTCTTT. Its protein product is CASSSDSGWNTEAFF.

This CDR3 is CASSEGAGVGQETQYF. The CDR3 bases are TGTGCCAGCAGCGAAGGAGCGGGGGTGGGTCAAGAGACCCAGTACTTC. The chain recombines TRBV9 with TRBJ2-5, with TRBD2 matching over 8 bases. The germline V gene encodes CDR1 SGDLS and CDR2 YYNGEE. Trimming took 3 bases from V and 2 from J; bases not matched to a gene: 9. CDR3 length: 16 residues. Drawing the rest from reference TRBV9 and TRBJ2-5, the complete variable domain is DSGVTQTPKHLITATGQRVTLRCSPRSGDLSVYWYQQSLDQGLQFLIQYYNGEERAKGNILERFSAQQFPDLHSELNLSSLELGDSALYFCASSEGAGVGQETQYFGPGTRLLVL.

The chain is built from TRBV19 and TRBJ1-1; 8 bases are a match to TRBD1. V trimming: 4 bases; J trimming: 0 bases; junction bases outside the gene matches: 7. The CDR3 is made up of 16 amino acids. The germline gives CDR1 LNHDA, CDR2 SQIVND (reference sequence). CDR3 sequence: CASSRAQTGVNTEAFF. CDR3 sequence (DNA): TGTGCCAGTAGTAGGGCCCAGACAGGGGTGAACACTGAAGCTTTCTTT.

This chain uses TRBV7-2 with TRBJ1-6; 7 bases are shared with TRBD1. Losses at the gene ends were 5 bases for V and 8 bases for J; bases not matched to a gene: 9. CDR1 is SGHTA, CDR2 FQGNSA, per germline. The CDR3 loop spans 15 amino acids. Here the CDR3 DNA reads TGTGCCAGCAGCCCACTAGGGGGCGGTTATTCACCCCTCCACTTT. This sequence encodes CASSPLGGGYSPLHF.

V gene TRBV6-6 combines with J gene TRBJ1-2; 8 bases are a match to TRBD1. Trimming cost V 6 bases and J 4 bases; bases outside gene matches: 7. Germline V gives CDR1 MNHNY, CDR2 SVGAGI (reference sequence). The CDR3 totals 14 residues. The CDR3 DNA follows: TGTGCCAGCAGACCAGGGGGCGGAAGCTATGGCTACACCTTC. Its translation: CASRPGGGSYGYTF.

The V call is TRBV4-2, the J call TRBJ2-1; D is unresolved. CDR1 LGHNA and CDR2 YNFKEQ come from the germline V gene. This CDR3 spans 13 amino acids. V was trimmed by 0 bases and J by 6 bases, leaving 6 bases between them. The CDR3: CASSQDESNEQFF. The CDR3 nucleotides read TGTGCCAGCAGCCAAGATGAGAGCAATGAGCAGTTCTTC.

As regards this clone: One end of the junction varies from germline; a read error may be responsible. This chain uses TRBV11-3 with TRBJ1-6, with D maybe TRBD1 (5 bases). This CDR3 is 13 amino acids long. CDR1 and CDR2 (germline): SGHNT, YENEEA. The CDR3 region is CASSLGEDSPLHF. In DNA, the CDR3 is TGTGCCAGCAGTTTAGGGGAGGATTCACCCCTCCACTTT.

The V call is TRBV4-1, the J call TRBJ2-7, with TRBD2 matching over 7 bases. J lost 0 bases, V lost 1 base, and 12 bases had no gene match. This CDR3 is 18 amino acids long. Germline loops: CDR1 MGHRA, CDR2 YSYEKL. The CDR3 DNA follows: TGCGCCAGCAGCCAAGGCGGGTGGGGGGAGGGTGACTCCTACGAGCAGTACTTC. Protein: CASSQGGWGEGDSYEQYF.

CDR3 coding DNA: TGTGCCAGCAGCAATCTCGCGGCAGGGAAGGATGGCTACACCTTC. This codes for CASSNLAAGKDGYTF. The chain employs TRBV7-3 and TRBJ1-2; D perhaps matches TRBD1 (5 bases). There are 15 residues in the CDR3. V was clipped by 5 bases and J by 6 bases, with 19 bases between them. Germline loops: CDR1 SGHTA, CDR2 FQGTGA.

The table lists this clone with a count of one. The chain is built from TRBV29-1 and TRBJ1-1; D is perhaps TRBD1 (5 bases). V was cut by 4 bases and J by 6 bases, with 9 bases left in between. Per the germline V gene, CDR1 is SQVTM and CDR2 is ANQGSEA. This CDR3 region has 11 residues. In DNA form, the CDR3 reads TGCAGCGTTGTTTGGGGGGCTGAAGCTTTCTTT. Translation gives CSVVWGAEAFF.

A few counts support this clone. The V gene is TRBV7-8, the J gene TRBJ2-2; 7 nucleotides line up with TRBD1. Trimming removed 6 bases from V and 3 bases from J; junction bases left unmatched: 7. Germline CDR1 and CDR2: SGHVS and FQNEAQ. CDR3 length: 15 amino acids. The CDR3 loop reads CASRTRGGDTGELFF. CDR3 in DNA: TGTGCCAGCAGAACGAGAGGGGGCGACACCGGGGAGCTGTTTTTT.

This clone was counted a single time. The chain combines TRBV10-2 with TRBJ1-1; no clear D. The V end was cut by 10 bases, the J end by 0 bases, with 18 bases between. The CDR3 contains 15 residues. From germline, CDR1 is WSHSY and CDR2 SAAADI. In DNA, the CDR3 is TGCGCCACCTCCCGGAAGGCGGGTATGAACACTGAAGCTTTCTTT. Residues: CATSRKAGMNTEAFF.

J is TRBJ1-1 and V is TRBV7-9; D uncertain. This CDR3 contains 16 residues. Germline CDR1 SEHNR, CDR2 FQNEAQ (reference sequence). V was cut by 5 bases and J by 4 bases, with 20 bases left in between. The CDR3 is CASSPPEGGWSTEAFF. For the CDR3, the DNA is TGTGCCAGCAGCCCACCCGAAGGAGGTTGGAGCACTGAAGCTTTCTTT.

The rearrangement uses TRBV7-8 and TRBJ2-7, with a weak D call TRBD2 (6 bases). Germline-derived CDR1 and CDR2 are SGHVS and FQNEAQ. V shed 11 bases and J shed 2 bases, with 13 bases lying between them. The length of the CDR3 is 12 residues. The chain's CDR3 is CASSGETYEQYF. The DNA for the CDR3 is TGTGCCTCCTCGGGGGAGACCTACGAGCAGTACTTC.

The chain couples TRBV4-1 to TRBJ1-6; 8 nucleotides line up with TRBD1. Germline V CDR1 and CDR2: MGHRA, YSYEKL. Trimming cost V 1 base and J 7 bases; bases outside gene matches: 3. The CDR3 loop spans 15 amino acids. The CDR3 reads CASSQGDRKNSPLHF. In nucleotides, the CDR3 is TGCGCCAGCAGCCAAGGGGACAGGAAAAATTCACCCCTCCACTTT.

The V gene is TRBV4-1, the J gene TRBJ2-2, with 10 bases aligning to TRBD1. In germline, CDR1 is MGHRA, CDR2 YSYEKL. Trimming cost V 4 bases and J 7 bases; bases outside gene matches: 6. The CDR3 spans 15 residues. CDR3 region: CASSLDRGRSGELFF. The CDR3 coding sequence is TGCGCCAGCAGCCTTGACAGGGGGCGCAGCGGGGAGCTGTTTTTT.

V and J are TRBV2 and TRBJ2-3; D gene uncertain. From germline, CDR1 is SNHLY and CDR2 FYNNEI. This CDR3 contains 15 residues. The V end lost 4 bases, the J end lost 1 base, and 12 bases lay between the germline ends. The CDR3 region is CASSALSLGTDTQYF. The CDR3 DNA follows: TGTGCCAGCAGTGCTCTTAGCTTGGGCACAGATACGCAGTATTTT.

This chain connects TRBV7-9 to TRBJ1-2, with D tentatively TRBD1 (5 bases). Trimming shortened V by 7 bases and J by 5 bases, and 14 bases separated the two germline ends. The CDR3 runs 13 residues. Germline V CDR1 and CDR2: SEHNR, FQNEAQ (reference sequence). The DNA for the CDR3 is TGTGCCAGCACCCTAGGGGTGGATTATGGCTACACCTTC. Residues: CASTLGVDYGYTF.

This clone was picked up a small number of times. V usage is TRBV6-5 and J usage is TRBJ2-7, with 10 bases lining up with TRBD1. The CDR3 is 16 residues long. V was pared by 2 bases and J by 3 bases, with 7 bases of the junction left unmatched. Germline CDR1 and CDR2: MNHEY and SVGAGI. The CDR3 is CASSYAGTGVGYEQYF. CDR3 nucleotides: TGTGCCAGCAGTTACGCCGGGACAGGGGTAGGCTACGAGCAGTACTTC.

This clone was observed a few times. The V and J genes are TRBV5-1 and TRBJ2-7, with D possibly TRBD1 on 5 matching bases. Germline lookup yields CDR1 SGHRS and CDR2 YFSETQ. Trimming took off 0 bases at V and 5 bases at J, with 12 bases between the two ends. The CDR3 loop spans 14 amino acids. The CDR3 protein is CASSLGVGADEQYF. CDR3 in DNA: TGCGCCAGCAGCTTGGGCGTAGGGGCCGACGAGCAGTACTTC.

The V call is TRBV7-3, the J call TRBJ2-1; 9 nucleotides line up with TRBD1. The CDR3 totals 15 residues. Looked up from germline, CDR1 is SGHTA and CDR2 is FQGTGA. V lost 6 bases, J lost 6 bases, and 9 bases stayed unmatched. Written as DNA, the CDR3 is TGTGCCAGCAGGTCCCCCGGGACAGGGACCAATGAGCAGTTCTTC. Encoded protein: CASRSPGTGTNEQFF.

This chain links TRBV6-5 with TRBJ2-5; weak D call: TRBD1 (5 bases). V was trimmed by 0 bases and J by 5 bases, leaving 13 bases between them. CDR3 length equals 15 residues. CDR1 and CDR2 (germline): MNHEY, SVGAGI. As DNA, the CDR3 is TGTGCCAGCAGTTACTCGGGGCCTCCCACGGAGACCCAGTACTTC. This codes for CASSYSGPPTETQYF.